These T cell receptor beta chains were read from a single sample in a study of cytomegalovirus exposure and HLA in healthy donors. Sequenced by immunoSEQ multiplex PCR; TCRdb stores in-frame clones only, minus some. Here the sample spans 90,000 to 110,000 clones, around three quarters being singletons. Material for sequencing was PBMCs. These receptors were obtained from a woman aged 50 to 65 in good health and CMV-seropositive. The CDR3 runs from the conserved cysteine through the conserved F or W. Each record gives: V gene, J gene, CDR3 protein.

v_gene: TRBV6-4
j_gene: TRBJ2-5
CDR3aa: CASSDLRAGGPETQYF

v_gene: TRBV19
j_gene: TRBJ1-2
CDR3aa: CASSTLGQDYYGYTF

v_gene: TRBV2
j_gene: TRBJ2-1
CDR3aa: CASRTSGGGEQFF

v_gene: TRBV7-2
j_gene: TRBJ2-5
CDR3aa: CASSLLAETQYF

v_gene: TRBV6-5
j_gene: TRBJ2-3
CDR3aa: CASSYSSGNTDTQYF

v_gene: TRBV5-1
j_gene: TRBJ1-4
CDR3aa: CASKGAGGGNEKLFF

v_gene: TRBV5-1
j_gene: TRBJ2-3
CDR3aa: CASSAGSTDTQYF

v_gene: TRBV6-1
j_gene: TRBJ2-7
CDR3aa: CASSEAYRGYEQYF

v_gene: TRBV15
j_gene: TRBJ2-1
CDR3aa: CATSRDLGQGRNEQFF

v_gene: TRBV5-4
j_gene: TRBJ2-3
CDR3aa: CASREGTGGFTDTQYF

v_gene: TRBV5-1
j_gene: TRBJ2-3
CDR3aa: CASSILAGGPNTQYF

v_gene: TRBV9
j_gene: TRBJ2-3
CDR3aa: CASSVSGLAGEAVADTQYF

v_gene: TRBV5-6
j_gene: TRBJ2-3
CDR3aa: CASSLLGGQGDTQYF

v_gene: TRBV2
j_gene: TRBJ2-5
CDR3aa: CASSGLAGQETQYF